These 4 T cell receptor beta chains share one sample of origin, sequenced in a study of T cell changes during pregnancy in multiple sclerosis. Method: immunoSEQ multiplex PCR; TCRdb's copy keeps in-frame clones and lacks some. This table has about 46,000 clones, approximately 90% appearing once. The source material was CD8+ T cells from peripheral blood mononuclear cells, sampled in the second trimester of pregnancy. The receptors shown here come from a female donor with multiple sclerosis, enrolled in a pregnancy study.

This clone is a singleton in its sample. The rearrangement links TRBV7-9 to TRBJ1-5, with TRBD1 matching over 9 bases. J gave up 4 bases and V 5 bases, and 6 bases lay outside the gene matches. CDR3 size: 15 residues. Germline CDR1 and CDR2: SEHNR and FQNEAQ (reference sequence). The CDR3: CASSIGTGLNQPQHF. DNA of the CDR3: TGTGCCAGCAGCATAGGGACAGGGCTGAATCAGCCCCAGCATTTT.

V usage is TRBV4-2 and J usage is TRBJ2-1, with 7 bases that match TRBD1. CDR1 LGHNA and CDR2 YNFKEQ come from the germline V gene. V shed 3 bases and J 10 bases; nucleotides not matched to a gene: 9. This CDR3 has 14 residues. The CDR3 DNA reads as TGTGCCAGCAGCCAGAGAACAGGGGTTAACGAGCAGTTCTTC. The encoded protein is CASSQRTGVNEQFF.

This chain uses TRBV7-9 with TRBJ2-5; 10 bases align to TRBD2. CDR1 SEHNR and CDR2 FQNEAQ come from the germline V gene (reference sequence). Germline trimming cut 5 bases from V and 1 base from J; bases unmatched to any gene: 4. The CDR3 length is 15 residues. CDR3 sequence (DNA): TGTGCCAGCAGCCAAGAGCGGGGGGGCCAAGAGACCCAGTACTTC. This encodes CASSQERGGQETQYF. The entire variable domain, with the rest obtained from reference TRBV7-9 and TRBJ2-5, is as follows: DTGVSQNPRHKITKRGQNVTFRCDPISEHNRLYWYRQTLGQGPEFLTYFQNEAQLEKSRLLSDRFSAERPKGSFSTLEIQRTEQGDSAMYLCASSQERGGQETQYFGPGTRLLVL.

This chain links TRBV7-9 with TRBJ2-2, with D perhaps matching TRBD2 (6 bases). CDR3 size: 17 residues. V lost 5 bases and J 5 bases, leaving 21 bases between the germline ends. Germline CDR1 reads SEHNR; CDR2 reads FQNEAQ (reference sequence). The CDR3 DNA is TGTGCCAGCAGCGACGGGACCGCCGGAGGAGGGACCGGGGAGCTGTTTTTT. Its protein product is CASSDGTAGGGTGELFF.